The rows below give T cell receptor beta chains drawn from one sample of a study of blood T cell repertoires in COVID-19. Profiled with immunoSEQ multiplex PCR; TCRdb holds only in-frame clones, not every one. The sample lists about 200,000 clones, around nine tenths occurring once. The sequenced sample was peripheral blood. The receptors come from a man aged 18 to 30 with active or convalescent COVID-19. The CDR3 runs from the conserved cysteine through the conserved F or W. D genes are given only for firm matches. The size of a clone is reported for some rows only, either as once, few or many, or as a class for expanded clones.

D gene	V gene	J gene	clone size	CDR3 protein	CDR3 DNA
.	TRBV6-1	TRBJ1-1	.	CASSESFRLNTEAFF	TGTGCCAGCAGTGAATCGTTCAGATTGAACACTGAAGCTTTCTTT
.	TRBV11-3	TRBJ2-3	.	CASSKSGGTDTQYF	TGTGCCAGCAGCAAGTCGGGGGGCACAGATACGCAGTATTTT
TRBD2	TRBV2	TRBJ2-7	.	CASSRLAGVNEQYF	TGTGCCAGCAGTCGACTAGCGGGAGTAAACGAGCAGTACTTC
.	TRBV4-3	TRBJ2-6	.	CASSQGRGIGANVLTF	TGCGCCAGCAGCCAAGGTCGGGGGATTGGGGCCAACGTCCTGACTTTC
.	TRBV7-9	TRBJ2-7	.	CASSLAGRNYEQYF	TGTGCCAGCAGCTTAGCAGGGAGAAACTACGAGCAGTACTTC
.	TRBV28	TRBJ2-2	.	CASIALANTGELFF	TGTGCCAGCATCGCACTAGCGAACACCGGGGAGCTGTTTTTT
.	TRBV6-5	TRBJ1-5	.	CASSYTNSNQPQHF	TGTGCCAGCAGTTACACAAACAGCAATCAGCCCCAGCATTTT
TRBD2	TRBV3-1/TRBV3-2	TRBJ2-7	.	CASSQGGTRRQYF	TGTGCCAGCAGCCAAGGGGGGACTAGGAGGCAGTACTTC
.	TRBV9	TRBJ2-6	.	CASSASRGANVLTF	TGTGCCAGCAGCGCCTCGCGAGGGGCCAACGTCCTGACTTTC
TRBD2	TRBV28	TRBJ2-3	once	CATQGLADASTDTQYF	TGTGCCACCCAGGGACTAGCAGATGCTAGCACAGATACGCAGTATTTT
TRBD2	TRBV5-1	TRBJ2-1	.	CASSLAGAEQFF	TGCGCCAGCAGCTTAGCGGGAGCTGAGCAGTTCTTC
.	TRBV27	TRBJ2-2	.	CASSLPGTNTGELFF	TGTGCCAGCAGTTTACCCGGGACTAACACCGGGGAGCTGTTTTTT
.	TRBV2	TRBJ1-6	.	CASKRQAHSPLHF	TGTGCCAGCAAGAGACAGGCCCATTCACCCCTCCACTTT
TRBD1	TRBV2	TRBJ2-3	.	CASRVGQAADTQYF	TGTGCCAGCAGGGTGGGACAGGCGGCAGATACGCAGTATTTT
.	TRBV5-8	TRBJ1-2	.	CASSFAPGILYGYTF	TGTGCCAGCAGCTTTGCTCCAGGGATTCTCTATGGCTACACCTTC
.	TRBV14	TRBJ2-3	.	CASSQDVGGGGTDTQYF	TGTGCCAGCAGCCAAGATGTTGGGGGGGGCGGCACAGATACGCAGTATTTT
.	TRBV7-6	TRBJ2-3	once	CASSLAVAASTDTQYF	TGTGCCAGCAGCTTAGCGGTAGCGGCTAGCACAGATACGCAGTATTTT
TRBD2	TRBV20-1	TRBJ2-1	.	CSASEASRVQRGEQFF	TGCAGTGCTAGTGAGGCTAGCCGAGTTCAGCGGGGTGAGCAGTTCTTC
.	TRBV30	TRBJ1-6	.	CAWKDGGNSPLHF	TGTGCCTGGAAGGACGGAGGAAATTCACCCCTCCACTTT
.	TRBV9	TRBJ1-1	.	CASSVGLSQGNTEAFF	TGTGCCAGCAGCGTAGGCCTCTCCCAGGGGAACACTGAAGCTTTCTTT
TRBD1	TRBV15	TRBJ2-7	once	CATSSHLARGRGYEQYF	TGTGCCACCAGCTCGCACTTGGCCAGGGGGCGCGGATACGAGCAGTACTTC
.	TRBV10-3	TRBJ1-2	.	CAISEASRGAGYGYTF	TGTGCCATCAGTGAGGCGTCCAGGGGAGCGGGATATGGCTACACCTTC
TRBD1	TRBV9	TRBJ2-5	.	CASSGTGTDKETQYF	TGTGCCAGCAGCGGAACCGGGACAGACAAAGAGACCCAGTACTTC
.	TRBV7-6	TRBJ2-2	.	CASSSLNTGELFF	TGTGCCAGCAGCTCTTTGAACACCGGGGAGCTGTTTTTT
TRBD2	TRBV6-6	TRBJ2-5	once	CASSYSRGIQETQYF	TGTGCCAGCAGTTACTCGCGGGGGATTCAAGAGACCCAGTACTTC
.	TRBV5-4	TRBJ1-2	.	CASSLQSHGGYGYTF	TGTGCCAGCAGCTTGCAGTCCCATGGTGGCTATGGCTACACCTTC
.	TRBV24-1	TRBJ2-5	.	CATSELNGETQYF	TGTGCCACCAGTGAACTAAACGGGGAGACCCAGTACTTC
TRBD1	TRBV19	TRBJ1-6	once	CASSSRTGINSPLHF	TGTGCCAGTAGTTCCCGGACAGGGATTAATTCACCCCTCCACTTT
.	TRBV5-1	TRBJ2-2	.	CASSFTMNTGELFF	TGCGCCAGCAGCTTCACAATGAACACCGGGGAGCTGTTTTTT
TRBD1	TRBV5-1	TRBJ1-5	few	CASSPTGGGNQPQHF	TGCGCCAGCAGCCCGACAGGGGGAGGCAATCAGCCCCAGCATTTT
TRBD2	TRBV6-2/TRBV6-3	TRBJ2-7	few	CASSQRLAGLYEQYF	TGTGCCAGCAGCCAACGACTAGCGGGGCTCTACGAGCAGTACTTC
.	TRBV7-9	TRBJ2-3	.	CASSLGTVRTDTQYF	TGTGCCAGCAGCTTAGGGACAGTCCGCACAGATACGCAGTATTTT
TRBD2	TRBV7-6	TRBJ2-3	.	CASSSLAGGITDTQYF	TGTGCCAGCAGCTCCTTAGCGGGGGGCATCACAGATACGCAGTATTTT
.	TRBV30	TRBJ1-1	few	CAWSVRQVSTEAFF	TGTGCCTGGAGTGTACGACAGGTCTCCACTGAAGCTTTCTTT
TRBD1	TRBV7-9	TRBJ1-6	once	CASSSGDRAGSPLHF	TGTGCCAGCAGCTCCGGGGACAGGGCCGGTTCACCCCTCCACTTT
TRBD1	TRBV4-3	TRBJ1-5	.	CASSQSDRAQPQHF	TGCGCCAGCAGCCAATCGGACAGGGCTCAGCCCCAGCATTTT
TRBD2	TRBV7-3	TRBJ2-2	.	CASSSSGRWTGELFF	TGTGCCAGCAGCTCTAGCGGGAGGTGGACCGGGGAGCTGTTTTTT
.	TRBV28	TRBJ1-6	few	CASMPAVGLEGSPLHF	TGTGCCAGCATGCCCGCCGTCGGGTTGGAGGGGTCACCCCTCCACTTT
TRBD1	TRBV18	TRBJ1-2	.	CASSPLTGGADGYTF	TGTGCCAGCTCACCACTAACAGGGGGCGCGGATGGCTACACCTTC
TRBD2	TRBV27	TRBJ2-7	.	CASSEGTSGVDEQYF	TGTGCCAGCAGTGAAGGGACTAGCGGGGTCGACGAGCAGTACTTC
TRBD1	TRBV30	TRBJ1-5	.	CAWSVQGEGRYHFQPQHF	TGTGCCTGGAGTGTACAGGGGGAGGGGAGGTATCACTTTCAGCCCCAGCATTTT
.	TRBV20-1	TRBJ2-1	.	CSARGDNEQFF	TGCAGTGCTAGAGGCGACAATGAGCAGTTCTTC
.	TRBV6-6	TRBJ1-2	.	CASTLGGENNYGYTF	TGTGCCAGCACCTTGGGAGGAGAGAATAACTATGGCTACACCTTC
TRBD1	TRBV6-2/TRBV6-3	TRBJ2-5	.	CASSLRQGAQETQYF	TGTGCCAGCAGCCTTCGACAGGGAGCACAAGAGACCCAGTACTTC
TRBD2	TRBV5-4	TRBJ2-2	.	CASSSGTSGNTGELFF	TGTGCCAGCAGCTCCGGGACTAGCGGGAATACCGGGGAGCTGTTTTTT
TRBD1	TRBV30	TRBJ1-2	.	CAWGGQAGGGYTF	TGTGCCTGGGGGGGACAGGCCGGAGGTGGCTACACCTTC
.	TRBV30	TRBJ2-3	.	CAWSHRRPDTQYF	TGTGCCTGGTCCCATCGGAGGCCAGATACGCAGTATTTT
TRBD2	TRBV4-1	TRBJ2-1	.	CASSPERGGRDEQFF	TGCGCCAGCAGCCCCGAGCGGGGGGGCCGTGATGAGCAGTTCTTC
.	TRBV30	TRBJ2-3	.	CAWKWVGSDTQYF	TGTGCCTGGAAGTGGGTGGGCTCAGATACGCAGTATTTT
TRBD2	TRBV2	TRBJ2-1	once	CASRGLAGGPFSFF	TGTGCCAGCAGGGGACTAGCGGGGGGGCCCTTTTCGTTCTTC
TRBD1	TRBV6-1	TRBJ2-5	once	CASSERQGLETQYF	TGTGCCAGCAGTGAACGACAGGGCTTGGAGACCCAGTACTTC
.	TRBV27	TRBJ2-7	.	CASSLSQGREQYF	TGTGCCAGCAGTTTATCGCAGGGGCGGGAGCAGTACTTC
.	TRBV13	TRBJ1-1	.	CASSLGQGTMNTEAFF	TGTGCCAGCAGCTTAGGTCAGGGGACGATGAACACTGAAGCTTTCTTT
.	TRBV7-9	TRBJ2-3	.	CASSPPAGHTDTQYF	TGTGCCAGCAGCCCCCCGGCAGGCCACACAGATACGCAGTATTTT
.	TRBV28	TRBJ1-5	.	CASSPTGIPSRSIQPQHF	TGTGCCAGCAGTCCCACAGGGATACCCTCCCGCTCCATTCAGCCCCAGCATTTT
.	TRBV29-1	TRBJ2-3	.	CSHTRPGEDTQYF	TGCAGCCATACACGCCCGGGGGAGGATACGCAGTATTTT
.	TRBV2	TRBJ1-2	.	CASSEYEGGYQNGYTF	TGTGCCAGCAGTGAATATGAGGGAGGTTATCAGAATGGCTACACCTTC
TRBD1	TRBV5-1	TRBJ1-1	.	CASSFTGVGTEAFF	TGCGCCAGCAGCTTTACAGGGGTTGGGACTGAAGCTTTCTTT